These 21 T cell receptor beta chains came from one sample sequenced in a study of blood T cell repertoires in COVID-19. Profiling relied on immunoSEQ multiplex PCR, and the TCRdb table lists in-frame clones only, not all of them. The sample has under 120,000 clones, around 84% seen once; the top ten hold 2.1%. Sequencing input: peripheral blood. Receptors originate from a human donor in a cohort sampled during active COVID-19.

The J gene is TRBJ1-1, the V gene TRBV5-6; 11 nucleotides agree with TRBD1. J lost 1 base, V lost 7 bases, and 6 bases had no gene match. Per the germline V gene, CDR1 is SGHDT and CDR2 is YYEEEE. The CDR3 is 15 amino acids. The CDR3 bases are TGTGCCAGCCTCGGACAGGGGGCGCCGAACACTGAAGCTTTCTTT. Its protein is CASLGQGAPNTEAFF.

The rearrangement links TRBV2 to TRBJ2-2, with 10 bases aligning to TRBD2. The germline gives CDR1 SNHLY, CDR2 FYNNEI. V shed 6 bases and J 3 bases; nucleotides not matched to a gene: 7. The CDR3 is made up of 16 amino acids. CDR3 DNA: TGTGCCAGCAGACTCGAAGCGGGGGGGTACACCGGGGAGCTGTTTTTT. Encoded protein: CASRLEAGGYTGELFF.

The chain combines TRBV7-8 with TRBJ1-5; no firm D call. Per the germline V gene, CDR1 is SGHVS and CDR2 is FQNEAQ. With 5 bases removed from V and 4 bases from J, the gap between germline ends came to 9 bases. This CDR3 has 13 amino acids. The CDR3 bases are TGTGCCAGCAGCATACAGCTTAATCAGCCCCAGCATTTT. Its translation: CASSIQLNQPQHF.

The rearrangement joins TRBV28 to TRBJ2-3; 8 bases are a match to TRBD2. This CDR3 contains 14 residues. J gave up 3 bases and V 9 bases, and 8 bases lay outside the gene matches. Germline-derived CDR1 and CDR2 are MDHEN and SYDVKM. CDR3 sequence reads: CASRGGSRTDTQYF. As DNA, the CDR3 is TGTGCCAGTCGCGGGGGGAGTAGAACAGATACGCAGTATTTT.

The chain carries TRBV7-2 and TRBJ1-1; D may be TRBD1 (6 bases). Germline CDR1 and CDR2: SGHTA and FQGNSA. V lost 3 bases, J lost 8 bases, and 10 bases lay in between. The CDR3 is 12 amino acids. The CDR3 protein is CASSFRQVEAFF. The CDR3 DNA sequence: TGTGCCAGCAGCTTCAGACAGGTAGAAGCTTTCTTT. Drawing the rest from reference TRBV7-2 and TRBJ1-1, the complete variable domain is GAGVSQSPSNKVTEKGKDVELRCDPISGHTALYWYRQSLGQGLEFLIYFQGNSAPDKSGLPSDRFSAERTGGSVSTLTIQRTQQEDSAVYLCASSFRQVEAFFGQGTRLTVV.

This chain joins TRBV9 and TRBJ2-7, with 7 bases fitting TRBD2. Germline assignment: CDR1 SGDLS and CDR2 YYNGEE. After removal of 0 bases from V and 3 bases from J, the junction contained 0 bases not matched to a gene. The CDR3 is 13 amino acids. CDR3 nucleotide sequence: TGTGCCAGCAGCGTAGGCGGGAGCTACGAGCAGTACTTC. It translates to CASSVGGSYEQYF. The full variable domain, rest sourced from reference TRBV9 and TRBJ2-7, is DSGVTQTPKHLITATGQRVTLRCSPRSGDLSVYWYQQSLDQGLQFLIQYYNGEERAKGNILERFSAQQFPDLHSELNLSSLELGDSALYFCASSVGGSYEQYFGPGTRLTVT.

V and J are TRBV4-1 and TRBJ2-3; TRBD1 agrees at 9 bases. CDR1 is MGHRA and CDR2 is YSYEKL in the germline V gene. The CDR3 extends over 19 amino acids. The trim removed 4 bases at V and 4 bases at J, leaving 18 bases unmatched. The CDR3 nucleotides are TGCGCCAGCAGCCCGAGAGGGACAGGGAGACTACTCGACCCAGATACGCAGTATTTT. Protein: CASSPRGTGRLLDPDTQYF.

This sequence joins TRBV5-1 and TRBJ2-3, with a possible D match to TRBD2 (7 bases). The V gene's germline CDR1 is SGHRS and CDR2 YFSETQ. The CDR3 has 15 amino acids. Trimming left V 2 bases short and J 2 bases short, with 12 bases between. The CDR3 DNA is TGCGCCAGCAGCTTAGGGGGGGCCCCCACAGATACGCAGTATTTT. It is translated as CASSLGGAPTDTQYF.

V gene TRBV6-5 combines with J gene TRBJ1-1, with unresolved D. Germline CDR1 and CDR2: MNHEY and SVGAGI. Trimming removed 9 bases at V and 3 bases at J, with 11 bases between. The CDR3 runs to 12 residues. CDR3: CARCSEDTEAFF. The CDR3 DNA is TGTGCCAGATGCTCAGAAGACACTGAAGCTTTCTTT.

V and J are TRBV18 and TRBJ1-1; D might be TRBD1 (5 bases). With 0 bases removed from V and 1 base from J, the gap between germline ends came to 15 bases. The germline V gene encodes CDR1 KGHSH and CDR2 LQKENI. The CDR3 covers 17 residues. This chain's CDR3 is CASSPPVGGGKNTEAFF. DNA of the CDR3: TGTGCCAGCTCACCACCGGTGGGGGGAGGTAAGAACACTGAAGCTTTCTTT.

The J gene is TRBJ2-3, the V gene TRBV5-1; TRBD2 matches at 14 bases. With 4 bases clipped from V and 4 bases from J, the junction kept 8 bases outside the gene matches. CDR3 length: 17 residues. Germline V CDR1 and CDR2: SGHRS, YFSETQ. In nucleotides, the CDR3 is TGCGCCAGCAGCCGGACTAGCGGGGGGCCCTTTTCAGATACGCAGTATTTT. This sequence encodes CASSRTSGGPFSDTQYF.

This clone was found once. The chain uses TRBV3-1 (or the pseudogene TRBV3-2) and TRBJ2-7, with D tentatively TRBD1 (7 bases). CDR3 length: 15 residues. V lost 1 base to trimming and J lost 1 base, with 11 bases between them. Germline V CDR1 and CDR2: LGHDT, YNNKEL (reference sequence). For the CDR3, the DNA is TGTGCCAGCAGCCAAGGGGCAGGGGGGTCCTACGAGCAGTACTTC. It translates to CASSQGAGGSYEQYF.

This rearrangement joins TRBV10-3 to TRBJ1-2; 10 nucleotides agree with TRBD1. J gave up 3 bases and V 7 bases, and 8 bases lay outside the gene matches. This CDR3 is 15 amino acids long. Germline V gene sequence: CDR1 ENHRY, CDR2 SYGVKD. The CDR3 protein is CAITPADRGHYGYTF. CDR3 bases: TGTGCCATCACTCCCGCCGACAGGGGGCACTATGGCTACACCTTC.

V usage is TRBV28 and J usage is TRBJ1-1, with TRBD1 matching over 7 bases. The germline V gene has CDR1 MDHEN and CDR2 SYDVKM. With V trimmed by 3 bases and J by 0 bases, 7 bases remained unmatched. The CDR3 length is 16 residues. CDR3 region: CASSLEGGTLNTEAFF. As DNA, the CDR3 is TGTGCCAGCAGTTTGGAAGGGGGCACCTTGAACACTGAAGCTTTCTTT.

The count of this clone is one. This sequence joins TRBV3-1 (or the pseudogene TRBV3-2) and TRBJ2-5; TRBD2 agrees at 12 bases. There are 15 residues in the CDR3. Germline assignment: CDR1 LGHDT and CDR2 YNNKEL (reference sequence). V lost 5 bases to trimming and J lost 4 bases; unmatched junction nucleotides: 5. CDR3 loop: CASSIRLAGAETQYF. The CDR3 nucleotides read TGTGCCAGCAGCATCCGACTAGCGGGAGCAGAGACCCAGTACTTC.

The chain joins TRBV7-3 to TRBJ2-1; D not resolved. CDR3 length: 15 amino acids. V was cut by 0 bases and J by 0 bases, with 6 bases left in between. Germline CDR1 and CDR2: SGHTA and FQGTGA. The CDR3 DNA is TGTGCCAGCAGCTTAACAGCGAGCTCCTACAATGAGCAGTTCTTC. Encoded protein: CASSLTASSYNEQFF.

The chain links TRBV29-1 to TRBJ2-1; 11 bases match TRBD2. The CDR3 is 15 residues long. Looked up from germline, CDR1 is SQVTM and CDR2 is ANQGSEA. Trimming at V came to 4 bases and at J to 8 bases, leaving 10 bases not matched to a gene. CDR3 sequence: CSVAGTSGPKDEQFF. The CDR3 bases are TGCAGCGTTGCTGGGACTAGCGGTCCGAAGGATGAGCAGTTCTTC.

V usage is TRBV14 and J usage is TRBJ2-5; D gene ambiguous. This CDR3 is 18 amino acids long. Deletions cut 1 base from V and 2 bases from J, with 20 bases between. CDR1 is SGHDN, CDR2 FVKESK, per germline. The CDR3 spells CASSQGLLSVAAQETQYF. CDR3 sequence (DNA): TGTGCCAGCAGCCAAGGGCTCCTCTCAGTCGCCGCTCAAGAGACCCAGTACTTC.

The rearrangement joins TRBV6-5 to TRBJ2-5; perhaps TRBD2 as D (5 bases). Between the trimmed V and J ends, which lost 8 bases and 5 bases, there was a span of 9 bases. Germline values: CDR1 MNHEY, CDR2 SVGAGI. This CDR3 has 11 amino acids. The CDR3 here is CASSPGETQYF. CDR3 nucleotides: TGTGCCAGCTCACCGGGGGAGACCCAGTACTTC.

The chain links TRBV10-1 to TRBJ2-5, with TRBD1 as a possible D gene (6 bases). CDR1 and CDR2 (germline): WNHNN, SYGVQD (reference sequence). Between the trimmed V and J ends, which lost 3 bases and 2 bases, there was a span of 10 bases. The CDR3 runs 14 residues. The CDR3 reads CASSEAQGQETQYF. CDR3 nucleotides: TGCGCCAGCAGTGAAGCACAGGGTCAAGAGACCCAGTACTTC.

The chain links TRBV6-2 or TRBV6-3 to TRBJ1-1; perhaps TRBD1 as D (6 bases). V shed 5 bases and J shed 3 bases, with 10 bases lying between them. The CDR3 extends over 13 amino acids. CDR1 and CDR2 (germline): MNHEY, SVGEGT. The CDR3 DNA reads TGTGCCAGCAGTCAACAGGGATACACTGAAGCTTTCTTT. Residues: CASSQQGYTEAFF.